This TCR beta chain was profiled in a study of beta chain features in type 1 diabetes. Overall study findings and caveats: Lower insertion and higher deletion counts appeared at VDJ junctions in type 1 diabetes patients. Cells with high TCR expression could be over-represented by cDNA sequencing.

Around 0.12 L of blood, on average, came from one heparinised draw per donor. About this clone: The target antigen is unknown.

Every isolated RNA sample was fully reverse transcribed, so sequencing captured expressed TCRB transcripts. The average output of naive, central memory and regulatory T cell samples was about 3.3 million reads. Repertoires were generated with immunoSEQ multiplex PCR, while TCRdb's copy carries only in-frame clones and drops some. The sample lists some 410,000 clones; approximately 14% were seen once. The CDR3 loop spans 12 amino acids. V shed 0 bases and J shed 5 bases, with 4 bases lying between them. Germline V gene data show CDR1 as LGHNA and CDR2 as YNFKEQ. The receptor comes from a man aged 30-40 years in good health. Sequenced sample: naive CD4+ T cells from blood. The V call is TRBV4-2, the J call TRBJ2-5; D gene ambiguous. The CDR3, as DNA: TGTGCCAGCAGCCAAGAAGGGGAGACCCAGTACTTC. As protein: CASSQEGETQYF.